The rows below give T cell receptor beta chains drawn from one sample of a study of T-cell reconstitution after alpha-beta-depleted transplantation in children. TCRdb redid the calling of the PCR reads with MiXCR, one entry per CDR3 protein. The sample includes approximately 500,000 distinct CDR3 sequences, 20% to 30% of them seen just once. The input for sequencing was PBMCs, taken before TCRalphabeta/CD19-depleted stem cell transplant. These TCRs come from a boy younger than two with Wiskott-Aldrich syndrome, due to receive a stem cell transplant. Both conserved end residues are part of each CDR3. The order of the fields is clone size, J gene, D gene, V gene, CDR3 length, CDR3 protein, CDR3 DNA. The D gene is left open where the match is weak. Some rows have no size entry. The others give once, few or many, or a class for an expanded clone.

>NA|TRBJ1-2|NA|TRBV7-9|14
CASGIPGTNYGYTF
TGTGCCAGCGGAATACCGGGGACTAACTATGGCTACACCTTC
>NA|TRBJ2-4|TRBD2|TRBV14|15
CASSQGTSGRNIQYF
TGTGCCAGCAGCCAAGGGACTAGCGGGAGAAACATTCAGTACTTC
>few|TRBJ2-5|NA|TRBV6-1|12
CASRVLQETQYF
TGTGCCAGCAGGGTCCTCCAAGAGACCCAGTACTTC
>few|TRBJ2-5|NA|TRBV5-1|14
CASSFGAGRETQYF
TGCGCCAGCAGCTTTGGGGCCGGGAGAGAGACCCAGTACTTC
>NA|TRBJ2-7|NA|TRBV10-3|11
CASGQSYEQYF
TGTGCCAGTGGACAGTCCTACGAGCAGTACTTC
>NA|TRBJ1-5|NA|TRBV12-3/TRBV12-4|16
CASSLSPAGFNQPQHF
TGTGCCAGCAGTTTGAGTCCGGCAGGGTTCAATCAGCCCCAGCATTTT
>few|TRBJ2-7|NA|TRBV6-1|15
CASSRTGTQAYEQYF
TGTGCCAGCAGTCGAACCGGGACCCAAGCCTACGAGCAGTACTTC
>few|TRBJ1-4|NA|TRBV7-2|14
CASSFARGDEKLFF
TGTGCCAGCAGCTTCGCCCGAGGGGACGAAAAACTGTTTTTT
>few|TRBJ2-7|NA|TRBV12-3/TRBV12-4|12
CASSGRHTEQYF
TGTGCCAGCAGTGGGAGACATACCGAGCAGTACTTC
>NA|TRBJ1-1|TRBD1|TRBV6-1|14
CASSDRQGAWVAFF
TGTGCCAGCAGTGACAGACAGGGGGCGTGGGTAGCTTTCTTT
>NA|TRBJ2-5|NA|TRBV5-1|16
CASSGGPGQIGETQHF
TGCGCCAGCAGCGGGGGACCTGGACAGATTGGGGAGACCCAGCACTTC
>NA|TRBJ2-7|NA|TRBV18|16
CASSPIQGRSTYEQYF
TGTGCCAGCTCACCAATACAAGGCAGGTCTACCTACGAGCAGTACTTC
>NA|TRBJ2-5|TRBD1|TRBV10-3|14
CAISAGQGRETQYF
TGTGCCATCAGTGCGGGACAGGGCCGAGAGACCCAGTACTTC
>NA|TRBJ2-3|NA|TRBV20-1|15
CSAVGNRASTDTQYF
TGCAGTGCTGTAGGGAATAGGGCTAGCACAGATACGCAGTATTTT
>NA|TRBJ2-3|TRBD2|TRBV12-3/TRBV12-4|14
CASSQRGLTDTQYF
TGTGCCAGCAGCCAGCGGGGGCTCACAGATACGCAGTATTTT
>NA|TRBJ1-1|NA|TRBV10-3|14
CAIRAQESGAEAFF
TGTGCCATCAGAGCCCAGGAGTCCGGCGCTGAAGCTTTCTTT
>NA|TRBJ2-5|TRBD2|TRBV28|15
CASIRTSGRRETQYF
TGTGCCAGCATTCGGACTAGCGGGAGGCGGGAGACCCAGTACTTC
>NA|TRBJ1-1|NA|TRBV2|16
CASRGDWTAVNTEAFF
TGTGCCAGCAGGGGGGATTGGACAGCCGTTAACACTGAAGCTTTCTTT
>NA|TRBJ2-1|TRBD2|TRBV29-1|12
CSARDYQSKQFF
TGCAGCGCACGGGACTATCAAAGCAAGCAGTTCTTC
>few|TRBJ2-1|TRBD2|TRBV6-1|18
CASSLFSGRQSSYNEQFF
TGTGCCAGCAGCCTATTTAGCGGGAGGCAAAGCTCCTACAATGAGCAGTTCTTC
>NA|TRBJ2-3|TRBD1|TRBV5-1|15
CASSPLRQGVDTQYF
TGCGCCAGCAGCCCCCTACGACAGGGTGTGGATACGCAGTATTTT
>once|TRBJ2-5|NA|TRBV7-2|16
CASSLVGSSQQETQYF
TGTGCCAGCAGCTTAGTCGGCTCTAGCCAACAAGAGACCCAGTACTTC
>NA|TRBJ2-2|NA|TRBV7-8|15
CASSLEQRNTGELFF
TGTGCCAGCAGCTTAGAACAGCGGAACACCGGGGAGCTGTTTTTT
>few|TRBJ2-3|NA|TRBV20-1|14
CSAPTGPGTDTQYF
TGCAGTGCCCCGACAGGTCCGGGCACAGATACGCAGTATTTT
>few|TRBJ2-5|NA|TRBV12-3/TRBV12-4|14
CASCGRTRGETQYF
TGTGCCAGCTGCGGCAGGACAAGGGGGGAGACCCAGTACTTC
>few|TRBJ2-3|TRBD1|TRBV5-5|14
CASIPGQGRDTQYF
TGTGCCAGCATTCCGGGACAGGGCCGTGATACGCAGTATTTT
>few|TRBJ2-7|NA|TRBV10-3|15
CAISAPNRDSYEQYF
TGTGCCATCAGCGCACCGAACAGGGACTCCTACGAGCAGTACTTC
>NA|TRBJ1-1|TRBD1|TRBV12-3/TRBV12-4|13
CASSLGQVPGAFF
TGTGCCAGCAGTTTGGGACAGGTCCCTGGTGCTTTCTTT
>NA|TRBJ1-2|NA|TRBV5-1|14
CASSFNGQNYGYTF
TGCGCCAGCAGCTTTAACGGGCAGAACTATGGCTACACCTTC
>once|TRBJ2-7|TRBD2|TRBV27|16
CASSRFSTSGTYEQYF
TGTGCCAGCAGTCGGTTCAGCACTAGCGGAACCTACGAGCAGTACTTC
>few|TRBJ2-1|NA|TRBV30|13
CAWSVRFYNEQFF
TGTGCCTGGAGTGTTAGGTTCTACAATGAGCAGTTCTTC
>few|TRBJ2-1|TRBD2|TRBV10-2|16
CASSLKRTSGYNEQFF
TGCGCCAGCAGTCTAAAGCGGACTAGCGGCTACAATGAGCAGTTCTTC
>many|TRBJ2-1|TRBD2|TRBV20-1|14
CSARRASGNNEQFF
TGCAGTGCTAGACGGGCTAGCGGGAACAATGAGCAGTTCTTC
>NA|TRBJ2-3|NA|TRBV12-3/TRBV12-4|15
CASSFSLTPLDTQYF
TGTGCCAGCAGTTTCTCACTAACGCCATTGGATACGCAGTATTTT